This T cell receptor beta chain was found in a study of cytomegalovirus exposure and HLA in healthy donors. 13 Jbeta primers and 60 Vbeta primers were used for the PCR. TCRdb's table, derived via immunoSEQ multiplex PCR, lists solely in-frame clones and lacks some. The table lists some 150,000 clones, 80% to 90% of them singletons. The ends were cut back, 5 bases at V and 7 bases at J, with 18 bases in the middle. This CDR3 is 14 amino acids long. Per germline, CDR1 PRHDT and CDR2 FYEKMQ (reference sequence). This clone was recorded once. The sequencing input was PBMCs. The gene calls are TRBV13 and TRBJ2-7; weak D call: TRBD2 (6 bases). The sequence derives from a woman aged 18-35 years in good health and CMV-seronegative. CDR3 sequence: CASSRERAVGEQYF. CDR3 DNA: TGTGCCAGCAGCCGTGAGCGGGCCGTCGGTGAGCAGTACTTC.